This TCR beta chain stems from a study of T-cell reconstitution after alpha-beta-depleted transplantation in children. This clonotype has only a few counts. The CDR3 extends over 14 amino acids. J lost 7 bases, V lost 2 bases, and 3 bases had no gene match. This sample's TCRbeta library carried unique molecular identifier barcodes. TCRdb re-called the PCR reads with MiXCR, one entry per CDR3 protein. The table includes just over 350,000 distinct CDR3 sequences, about an eighth detected once. The chain is built from TRBV12-3 or TRBV12-4 and TRBJ1-4, with 8 bases that match TRBD1. The source material was PBMCs, sampled from the stem cell graft. The source is a human donor who donated a stem cell graft to a child with Fanconi anemia. CDR3 region: CASSLPGGTEKLFF. The CDR3 bases are TGTGCCAGCAGTTTACCAGGGGGCACTGAAAAACTGTTTTTT.